Below are 21 T cell receptor beta chains sequenced from a single sample in a study of blood T cell repertoires in COVID-19. Clones were sequenced by immunoSEQ multiplex PCR, and TCRdb holds only the in-frame ones, with some missing. The data hold several thousand clones, with 75% to 90% observed a single time. The sample was peripheral blood. The receptors were sampled from a human donor with active COVID-19. The donor label of this sample is uncertain.

The sample holds one count of this clone. The junction does not match germline at one end; this may be a read error. The rearrangement links TRBV7-7 to TRBJ2-2, with 8 bases matching TRBD2. CDR3 length: 17 residues. Germline V gene lookup returns CDR1 SSHAT and CDR2 FNYEAQ (reference sequence). Written as DNA, the CDR3 is TGTGCTAGCAGCTCTGCGGGAGGCCAGAGGTGGACCGGGGAGCTGTTTTTT. Translation: CASSSAGGQRWTGELFF.

The chain couples TRBV6-5 to TRBJ1-1; possibly TRBD1 for D (5 bases). The CDR3 consists of 13 residues. The V gene lost 2 bases and the J gene lost 6 bases, with 10 bases spanning the gap. CDR1 and CDR2 from the germline V gene are MNHEY and SVGAGI. This CDR3 reads CASSYRQGPEAFF. CDR3 bases: TGTGCCAGCAGTTACAGGCAGGGTCCTGAAGCTTTCTTT.

The table lists this clone with a few counts. The chain has TRBV24-1 and TRBJ2-7; TRBD2 agrees at 13 bases. CDR1 and CDR2 from the germline V gene are KGHDR and SFDVKD. After removal of 4 bases from V and 9 bases from J, the junction contained 8 bases not matched to a gene. CDR3 length: 15 residues. The CDR3 DNA sequence: TGTGCCACCAGTGACTCCAGGACTAGCGGGGGTGCGCAGTACTTC. Translating gives CATSDSRTSGGAQYF.

The V and J genes are TRBV6-5 and TRBJ1-2; D gene unclear. V lost 2 bases and J lost 8, with 12 bases in between. Germline values: CDR1 MNHEY, CDR2 SVGAGI. The CDR3 covers 13 residues. In nucleotides, the CDR3 is TGTGCCAGCAGTTACACGGGTGAGGTGGGCTACACCTTC. Translating it yields CASSYTGEVGYTF.

In its sample, this clone was seen once. CDR3 sequence (DNA): TGCGCCAGCAGCCAAGGGCCAGGGGACCTGGATACGCAGTATTTT. Residues: CASSQGPGDLDTQYF. The chain links TRBV4-3 to TRBJ2-3; possible D gene TRBD1, 6 bases. Trimming shortened V by 1 base and J by 6 bases, and 14 bases separated the two germline ends. This CDR3 has 15 residues. Germline V lookup: CDR1 LGHNA, CDR2 YSLEER.

This clone was seen only once. The genes are TRBV29-1 and TRBJ1-2; 7 bases match TRBD1. Germline loops: CDR1 SQVTM, CDR2 ANQGSEA. V lost 3 bases to trimming and J lost 2 bases; unmatched junction nucleotides: 12. The CDR3 covers 16 residues. The CDR3 nucleotides are TGCAGCGTTGAGGGGGCAGGGGGGTCTCAAAACTATGGCTACACCTTC. Its translation is CSVEGAGGSQNYGYTF.

The chain is built from TRBV3-1 (or the pseudogene TRBV3-2) and TRBJ2-1; 14 bases line up with TRBD2. Germline V gives CDR1 LGHDT, CDR2 YNNKEL (reference sequence). The J segment lost 4 bases and the V segment lost 4 bases, leaving 0 bases of the junction unmatched. This CDR3 has 15 residues. This CDR3 reads CASSRTSGRYNEQFF. CDR3 DNA: TGTGCCAGCAGCCGGACTAGCGGGAGGTACAATGAGCAGTTCTTC.

The chain couples TRBV28 to TRBJ2-1; D possibly corresponds to TRBD2 (5 bases). Germline assignment: CDR1 MDHEN and CDR2 SYDVKM. The CDR3 loop spans 17 amino acids. V shed 0 bases and J shed 7 bases, with 19 bases lying between them. CDR3 sequence reads: CASSLWSGRGSGNEQFF. CDR3 DNA: TGTGCCAGCAGTTTATGGAGTGGGAGAGGGTCCGGGAATGAGCAGTTCTTC.

A single count supports this clone. This chain links TRBV30 with TRBJ2-7; tentative D call: TRBD2 (7 bases). V dropped 0 bases and J dropped 1 base, with 16 bases sitting between them. From germline, CDR1 is GTSNPN and CDR2 SVGIG (reference sequence). The CDR3 is 16 amino acids. CDR3 DNA: TGTGCCTGGAGTGTTGGAGGGCGGGGGCTATCCTACGAGCAGTACTTC. Amino acids: CAWSVGGRGLSYEQYF.

This chain links TRBV4-3 with TRBJ2-2, with TRBD2 matching over 8 bases. This CDR3 has 16 amino acids. The ends lost 4 bases at V and 6 bases at J; junction bases unmatched: 10. Germline CDR1 reads LGHNA; CDR2 reads YSLEER. CDR3: CASSRAYSGAAGELFF. DNA of the CDR3: TGCGCCAGCAGCCGAGCTTATAGCGGGGCCGCCGGGGAGCTGTTTTTT.

The V gene is TRBV6-6, the J gene TRBJ1-6; D gene ambiguous. V was pared by 2 bases and J by 5 bases, with 10 bases between. This CDR3 is 15 amino acids long. Germline CDR1 is MNHNY and CDR2 is SVGAGI (reference sequence). The CDR3 loop reads CASSYEGNNNSPLHF. DNA for the CDR3: TGTGCCAGCAGTTACGAGGGAAACAATAATTCACCCCTCCACTTT.

The chain uses TRBV4-2 and TRBJ2-7, with 7 bases identical to TRBD1. J gave up 4 bases and V 4 bases, and 13 bases lay outside the gene matches. This CDR3 spans 16 amino acids. The V gene's germline CDR1 is LGHNA and CDR2 YNFKEQ. The CDR3 DNA is TGTGCCAGCAGCCGAAGTCCCACAGGGGAGAGGTACGAGCAGTACTTC. This codes for CASSRSPTGERYEQYF.

The chain joins TRBV28 to TRBJ2-7, with 7 bases that match TRBD1. The CDR3 spans 15 residues. V trimming: 6 bases; J trimming: 3 bases; junction bases outside the gene matches: 11. Germline CDR1 is MDHEN and CDR2 is SYDVKM. CDR3 nucleotides: TGTGCCAGCAGCCTCCTGGGACAGCTTATCTACGAGCAGTACTTC. It encodes CASSLLGQLIYEQYF.

The chain combines TRBV7-8 with TRBJ2-7; a possible D gene is TRBD2 (6 bases). The V gene's germline CDR1 is SGHVS and CDR2 FQNEAQ. V gave up 4 bases and J gave up 0 bases, with 7 bases separating them. The CDR3 totals 13 residues. CDR3 in DNA: TGTGCCAGCAGCTCGGGACTCTCCTACGAGCAGTACTTC. Translated, it gives CASSSGLSYEQYF.

There are a few counts of this clone. As DNA, the CDR3 is TGTGCCAGCAGACAGGGAAATAGCAATCAGCCCCAGCATTTT. Translating it yields CASRQGNSNQPQHF. The V and J genes are TRBV6-6 and TRBJ1-5; the D gene is possibly TRBD1 (6 bases). Germline CDR1 is MNHNY and CDR2 is SVGAGI (reference sequence). This CDR3 has 14 amino acids. V lost 6 bases to trimming and J lost 0 bases, with 9 bases between them.

DNA of the CDR3: TGCGCCAGCAGCTTGGAGGCGGGGACGCGCGAGCAGTACTTC. It codes for CASSLEAGTREQYF. The chain carries TRBV5-1 and TRBJ2-7; D might be TRBD2 (6 bases). The CDR3 length is 14 residues. Germline CDR1 and CDR2: SGHRS and YFSETQ. Trimming removed 0 bases at V and 6 bases at J, with 13 bases between.

J is TRBJ2-5 and V is TRBV19; 8 bases match TRBD2. The CDR3 has 14 amino acids. Germline CDR1 LNHDA, CDR2 SQIVND (reference sequence). V gave up 5 bases and J gave up 4 bases; unmatched junction bases: 6. CDR3: CASSPGTRSETQYF. The DNA of the CDR3 is TGTGCCAGTAGTCCCGGGACTAGGTCAGAGACCCAGTACTTC.

V gene TRBV11-2 combines with J gene TRBJ1-1, with no clear D. This CDR3 is 15 amino acids long. Trimming took off 6 bases at V and 0 bases at J, with 14 bases between the two ends. Germline CDR1 reads SGHAT; CDR2 reads FQNNGV. DNA for the CDR3: TGTGCCAGCAGGCACCCGGGAGAAATGAACACTGAAGCTTTCTTT. This encodes CASRHPGEMNTEAFF.

This clone appeared a single time. The chain has TRBV6-5 and TRBJ2-3; D not resolved. Germline lookup yields CDR1 MNHEY and CDR2 SVGAGI. Trimming took off 7 bases at V and 1 base at J, with 9 bases between the two ends. The CDR3 contains 13 residues. CDR3 in amino acids: CASNSVRTDTQYF. The CDR3 DNA reads TGTGCCAGCAATTCGGTCCGCACAGATACGCAGTATTTT.

This clone was counted a few times. The rearrangement links TRBV19 to TRBJ2-1; TRBD2 matches 9 bases. This CDR3 is built from 16 residues. V was clipped by 7 bases and J by 0 bases; unmatched bases: 7. CDR1 is LNHDA and CDR2 is SQIVND in the germline V gene (reference sequence). The CDR3 region is CASKVLAGSSYNEQFF. CDR3 in DNA: TGTGCCAGTAAAGTACTAGCGGGTTCCTCCTACAATGAGCAGTTCTTC.

The chain recombines TRBV12-3 or TRBV12-4 with TRBJ2-1; possibly TRBD1 for D (5 bases). V shed 3 bases and J shed 9 bases, with 9 bases lying between them. The CDR3 runs to 12 residues. The DNA for the CDR3 is TGTGCCAGCAGTTTTGGGGCCGGTGAGCAGTTCTTC. It encodes CASSFGAGEQFF.